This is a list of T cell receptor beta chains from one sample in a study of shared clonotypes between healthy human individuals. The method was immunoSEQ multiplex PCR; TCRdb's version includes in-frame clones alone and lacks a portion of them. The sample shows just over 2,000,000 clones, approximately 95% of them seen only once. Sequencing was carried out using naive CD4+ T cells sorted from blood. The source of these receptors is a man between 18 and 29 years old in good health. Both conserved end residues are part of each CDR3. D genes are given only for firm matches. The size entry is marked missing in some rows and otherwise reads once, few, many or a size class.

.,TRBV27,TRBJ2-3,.,TGTGCCAGCACCTCGGGAGCCCTTCATACGCAGTATTTT,CASTSGALHTQYF
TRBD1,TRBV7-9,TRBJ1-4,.,TGTGCCAGCACCTCCGGGACAGGGGTCTGGGAAAAACTGTTTTTT,CASTSGTGVWEKLFF
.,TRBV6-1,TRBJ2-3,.,TGTGCCATGTCGACGTCGGGAGCCAATACGCAGTATTTT,CAMSTSGANTQYF
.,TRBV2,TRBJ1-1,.,TGTGCCAGCAAGACGGAATTGAGCACTGAAGCTTTCTTT,CASKTELSTEAFF
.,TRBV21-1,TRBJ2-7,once,TGTGCCAGCAGCAAAGAGGGGGGACGTTCCTACGAGCAGTACTTC,CASSKEGGRSYEQYF
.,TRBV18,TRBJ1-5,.,TGTGCCAGCTCACCACCGGTCGGGACCACACACGATCAGCCCCAGCATTTT,CASSPPVGTTHDQPQHF
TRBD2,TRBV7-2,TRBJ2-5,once,TGTGCCAGCAATCTTGGGGGGGACGGGAAGACCCAGTACTTC,CASNLGGDGKTQYF
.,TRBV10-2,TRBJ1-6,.,TGCGCCAGCAGTGAGTCGGTGGTGAGACGGAATAATTCACCCCTCCACTTT,CASSESVVRRNNSPLHF
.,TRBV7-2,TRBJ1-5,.,TGTGCCAGCAGCTTAAGGGGGCCCCAGCATTTT,CASSLRGPQHF
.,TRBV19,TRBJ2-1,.,TGTGCCAGTAGTATTCAGGGGTACCTCTACAATGAGCAGTTCTTC,CASSIQGYLYNEQFF
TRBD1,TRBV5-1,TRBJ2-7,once,TGCGCCAGCAGCTGGGCCGGGACAGGGATTGGCGAGCAGTACTTC,CASSWAGTGIGEQYF
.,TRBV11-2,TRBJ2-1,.,TGTGCCAGCAGCTCCCTAAGCTCCTACAATGAGCAGTTCTTC,CASSSLSSYNEQFF
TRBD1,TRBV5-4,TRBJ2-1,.,TGTGCCAGCAGCATGGACAGGGCGAGCTCCTACAATGAGCAGTTCTTC,CASSMDRASSYNEQFF
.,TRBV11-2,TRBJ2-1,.,TGTGCCAGCAGCTTCCGACCCCAGAATGAGCAGTTCTTC,CASSFRPQNEQFF
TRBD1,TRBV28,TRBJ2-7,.,TGTGCCAGCAGTTCCGGGACAGGTCCGTACTTC,CASSSGTGPYF
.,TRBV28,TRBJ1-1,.,TGTGCCAGCACCGCCGCGTCCGCAGGGCCGTCTGAAGCTTTCTTT,CASTAASAGPSEAFF
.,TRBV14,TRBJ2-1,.,TGTGCCAGCAGCCAAGATCAGGGCAGCTACAATGAGCAGTTCTTC,CASSQDQGSYNEQFF
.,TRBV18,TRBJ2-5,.,TGTGCCAGCTCACCGGACAGACCCCAAGAGACCCAGTACTTC,CASSPDRPQETQYF
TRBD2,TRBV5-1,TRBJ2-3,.,TGCGCCAGCAGCGCGCTAGCGGGGCTAGGCACAGATACGCAGTATTTT,CASSALAGLGTDTQYF
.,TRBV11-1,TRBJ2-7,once,TGTGCCAGCAGCCCGGAGACTTTGCAGTACTTC,CASSPETLQYF
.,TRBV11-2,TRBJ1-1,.,TGTGCCAGCAGCTTAGGGGGACAAACTGAAGCTTTCTTT,CASSLGGQTEAFF
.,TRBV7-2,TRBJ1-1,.,TGTGCCAGCAGCTTTCGGGAAGGCACTGAAGCTTTCTTT,CASSFREGTEAFF
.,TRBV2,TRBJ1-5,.,TGTGCCAGCAGAACGACGGACAGATACAATCAGCCCCAGCATTTT,CASRTTDRYNQPQHF
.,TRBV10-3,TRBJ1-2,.,TGTGCCATCAGTGGCCTAAATCCATCGCTCGGCTACACCTTC,CAISGLNPSLGYTF
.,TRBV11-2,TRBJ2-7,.,TGTGCCAGCAGCTTATCTAAACAGGTTGAGCAGTACTTC,CASSLSKQVEQYF
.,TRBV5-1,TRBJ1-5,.,TGCGCCAGCAGCTTGGCAGGGCTCAGCAATCAGCCCCAGCATTTT,CASSLAGLSNQPQHF
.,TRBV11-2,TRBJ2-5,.,TGTGCCAGCAGCTTAGGCCAGGGCATTCAAGAGACCCAGTACTTC,CASSLGQGIQETQYF
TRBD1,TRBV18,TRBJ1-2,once,TGTGCCAGCTCACCTGGACAGGGGAACTATGGCTACACCTTC,CASSPGQGNYGYTF
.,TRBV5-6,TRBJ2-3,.,TGTGCCAGCAGCCTTTGGCAGGGTCGGGGAAATACGCAGTATTTT,CASSLWQGRGNTQYF
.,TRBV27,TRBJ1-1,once,TGTGCCAGCAGTCCCCTCTATTTGGGCACTGAAGCTTTCTTT,CASSPLYLGTEAFF
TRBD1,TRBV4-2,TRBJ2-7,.,TGTGCCAGCAGCCCAGACAGGGCGTACGAGCAGTACTTC,CASSPDRAYEQYF
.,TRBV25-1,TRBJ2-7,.,TGTGCCAGCAGTGAGAGTGTTCGAGCGTACTTC,CASSESVRAYF
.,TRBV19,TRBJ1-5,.,TGTGCCAGTAGTATCGGGCAGGCAAATCAGCCCCAGCATTTT,CASSIGQANQPQHF
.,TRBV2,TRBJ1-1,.,TGTGCCAGCAGGGCCTTAGTGACAGGGAACACTGAAGCTTTCTTT,CASRALVTGNTEAFF
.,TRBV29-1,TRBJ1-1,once,TGCAGCGTGGGTTTTGGAGGTACGGAAGCTTTCTTT,CSVGFGGTEAFF
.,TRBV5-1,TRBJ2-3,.,TGCGCCAGCAGTTCCGTCGGAGGGAAATCTAGCACAGATACGCAGTATTTT,CASSSVGGKSSTDTQYF
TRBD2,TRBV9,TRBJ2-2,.,TGTGCCAGCAGCCCGCTAGCGGGGGATGTCACCGGGGAGCTGTTTTTT,CASSPLAGDVTGELFF
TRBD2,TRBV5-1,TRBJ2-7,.,TGCGCCAGCAGTCTAGCGGGAGGGATGGGTGAGCAGTACTTC,CASSLAGGMGEQYF
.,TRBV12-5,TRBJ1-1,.,TGTGCTAGTTCCTCTCGTGGGGGTTTTGGGACTGAAGCTTTCTTT,CASSSRGGFGTEAFF
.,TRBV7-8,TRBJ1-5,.,TGTGCCAGCAGCTCTCAAGCGGGCGGTAGCAATCAGCCCCAGCATTTT,CASSSQAGGSNQPQHF
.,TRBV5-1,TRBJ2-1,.,TGCGCCAGCAGCGACTTGAGGATCCTGAATGAGCAGTTCTTC,CASSDLRILNEQFF
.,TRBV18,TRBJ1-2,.,TGTGCCAGCTCACGGACATACGCAGATGGCTACACCTTC,CASSRTYADGYTF